This TCR beta chain was sequenced for a study of blood T cell repertoires in COVID-19. Study-wide background: T cells, B-cell-depleted T cells, or PBMCs provided the cDNA or gDNA that served as material.

As originally analysed: Scientists estimated how many nucleated cells there were by amplifying reference gene primers. Assay: immunoSEQ multiplex PCR; the TCRdb copy retains only in-frame clones and omits some. For V, J and clone size, that table is used; D and trimming come from the DNA. The sample includes around 150,000 clones, approximately 90% of them seen just once. Input material: peripheral blood. The clonotype originates from a woman aged 55-75 years with active or convalescent COVID-19.

The CDR3 sequence: CAISGIQGDGYGYTF. The CDR3 DNA reads TGTGCCATCAGTGGCATACAGGGGGACGGCTATGGCTACACCTTC. V usage is TRBV10-3 and J usage is TRBJ1-2; 8 bases agree with TRBD1. This CDR3 is built from 15 residues. Losses at the gene ends were 4 bases for V and 4 bases for J; bases not matched to a gene: 8. From germline, CDR1 is ENHRY and CDR2 SYGVKD.